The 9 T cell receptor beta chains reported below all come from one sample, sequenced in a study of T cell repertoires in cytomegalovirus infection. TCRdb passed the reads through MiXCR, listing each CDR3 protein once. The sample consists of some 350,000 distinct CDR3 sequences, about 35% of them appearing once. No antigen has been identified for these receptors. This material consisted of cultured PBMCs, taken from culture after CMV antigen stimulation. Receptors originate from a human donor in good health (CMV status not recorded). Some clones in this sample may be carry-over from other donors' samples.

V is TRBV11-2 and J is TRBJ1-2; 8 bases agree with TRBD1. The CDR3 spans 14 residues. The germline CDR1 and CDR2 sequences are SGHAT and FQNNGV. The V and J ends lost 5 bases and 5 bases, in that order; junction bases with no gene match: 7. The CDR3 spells CASSPRQGNYGYTF. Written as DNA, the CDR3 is TGTGCCAGCAGCCCACGACAGGGGAATTATGGCTACACCTTC.

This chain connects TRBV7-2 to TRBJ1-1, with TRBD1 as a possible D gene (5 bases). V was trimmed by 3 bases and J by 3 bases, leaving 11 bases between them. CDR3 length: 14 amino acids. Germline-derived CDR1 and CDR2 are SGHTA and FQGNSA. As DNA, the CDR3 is TGTGCCAGCAGCTTTGGCTGGGGGGACACTGAAGCTTTCTTT. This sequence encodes CASSFGWGDTEAFF.

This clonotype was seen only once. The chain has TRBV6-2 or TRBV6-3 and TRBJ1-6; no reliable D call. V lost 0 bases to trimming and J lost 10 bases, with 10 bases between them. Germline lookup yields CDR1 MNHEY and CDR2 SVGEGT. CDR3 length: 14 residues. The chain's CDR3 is CASSYSSSASPLHF. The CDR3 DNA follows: TGTGCCAGCAGTTACTCGAGTTCCGCCTCACCCCTCCACTTT.

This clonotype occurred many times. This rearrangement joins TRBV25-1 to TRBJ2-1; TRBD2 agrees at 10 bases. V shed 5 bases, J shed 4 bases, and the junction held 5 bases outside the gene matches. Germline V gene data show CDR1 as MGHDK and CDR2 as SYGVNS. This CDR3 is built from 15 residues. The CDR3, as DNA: TGTGCCAGCAGTTCTGGACTAGCGGTTTACAATGAGCAGTTCTTC. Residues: CASSSGLAVYNEQFF. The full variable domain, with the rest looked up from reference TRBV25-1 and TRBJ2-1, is EADIYQTPRYLVIGTGKKITLECSQTMGHDKMYWYQQDPGMELHLIHYSYGVNSTEKGDLSSESTVSRIRTEHFPLTLESARPSHTSQYLCASSSGLAVYNEQFFGPGTRLTVL.

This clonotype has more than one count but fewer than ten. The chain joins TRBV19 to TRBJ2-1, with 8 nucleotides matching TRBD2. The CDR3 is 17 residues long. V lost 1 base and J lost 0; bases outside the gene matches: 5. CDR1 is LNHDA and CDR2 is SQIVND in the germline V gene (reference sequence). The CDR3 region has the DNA TGTGCCAGTAGTATAGCGGGGGGGGGGACCTCCTACAATGAGCAGTTCTTC. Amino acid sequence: CASSIAGGGTSYNEQFF.

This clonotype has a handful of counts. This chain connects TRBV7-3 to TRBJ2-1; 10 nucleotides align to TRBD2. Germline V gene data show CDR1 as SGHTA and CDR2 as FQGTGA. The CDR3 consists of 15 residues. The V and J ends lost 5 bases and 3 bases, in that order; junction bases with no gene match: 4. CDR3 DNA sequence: TGTGCCAGCAGCGCCGGGACTAGCGTCTACAATGAGCAGTTCTTC. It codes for CASSAGTSVYNEQFF.

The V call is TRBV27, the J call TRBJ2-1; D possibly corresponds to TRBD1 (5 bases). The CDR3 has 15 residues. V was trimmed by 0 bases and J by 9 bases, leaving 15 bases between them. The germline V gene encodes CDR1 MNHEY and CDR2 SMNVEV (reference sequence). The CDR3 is CASSLSGRVGGEQFF. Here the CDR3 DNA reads TGTGCCAGCAGTTTATCTGGCAGGGTTGGTGGTGAGCAGTTCTTC.

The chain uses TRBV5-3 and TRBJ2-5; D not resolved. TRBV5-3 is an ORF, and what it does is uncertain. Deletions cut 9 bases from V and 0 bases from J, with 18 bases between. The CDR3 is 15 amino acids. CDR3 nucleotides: TGTGCCACCGGCCACACACGGGTAAACCAAGAGACCCAGTACTTC. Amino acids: CATGHTRVNQETQYF.

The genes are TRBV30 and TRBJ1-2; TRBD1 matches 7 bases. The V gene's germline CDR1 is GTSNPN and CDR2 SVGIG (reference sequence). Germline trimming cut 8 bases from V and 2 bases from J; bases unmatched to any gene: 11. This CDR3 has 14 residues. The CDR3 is CAGILGQSNYGYTF. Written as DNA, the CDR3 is TGTGCCGGAATCTTGGGACAGAGCAACTATGGCTACACCTTC.